In its sample, the clone carrying this TCR beta chain was seen once. The antigen remains undetermined. This sample's TCRbeta library carried unique molecular identifier barcodes. TCRdb fed the PCR reads into MiXCR, producing one record per CDR3 protein. Of about 900,000 distinct CDR3 sequences in the sample, around 30% were seen once. The CDR3 covers 19 residues. V was pared by 0 bases and J by 5 bases, with 24 bases between. The sample belongs to a study of T-cell reconstitution after alpha-beta-depleted transplantation in children. Whole-study findings and limits: Reportedly, roughly two months post-transplant, alpha-beta T cells arose from several hundred expanded graft clones. T cells produced anew were the main source of T-cell counts and diversity one year after transplant.

The clonotype was recovered from a boy under three years old who had a stem cell transplant for SCID, so the T cells may come from the graft donor. The J gene is TRBJ2-3, the V gene TRBV12-3 or TRBV12-4; no definite D call. Sequencing used PBMCs, mostly from graft donor cells, obtained 360 days after TCRalphabeta/CD19-depleted stem cell transplant. In DNA, the CDR3 is TGTGCCAGCAGTTTAGCGCACTCTTGGTTTCTAGGGTCCAGAGATACGCAGTATTTT. Amino acid sequence: CASSLAHSWFLGSRDTQYF.